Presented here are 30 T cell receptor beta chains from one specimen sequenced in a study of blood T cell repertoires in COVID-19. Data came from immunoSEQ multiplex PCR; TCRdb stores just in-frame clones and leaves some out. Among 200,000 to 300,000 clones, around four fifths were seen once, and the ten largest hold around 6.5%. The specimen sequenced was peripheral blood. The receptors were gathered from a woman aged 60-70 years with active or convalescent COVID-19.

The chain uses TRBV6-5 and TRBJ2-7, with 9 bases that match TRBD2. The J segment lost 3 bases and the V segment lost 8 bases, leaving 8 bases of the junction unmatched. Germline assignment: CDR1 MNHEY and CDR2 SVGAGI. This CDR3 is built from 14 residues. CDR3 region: CASFSGSGGYEQYF. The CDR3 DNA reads TGTGCCAGCTTTAGCGGGAGCGGAGGCTACGAGCAGTACTTC.

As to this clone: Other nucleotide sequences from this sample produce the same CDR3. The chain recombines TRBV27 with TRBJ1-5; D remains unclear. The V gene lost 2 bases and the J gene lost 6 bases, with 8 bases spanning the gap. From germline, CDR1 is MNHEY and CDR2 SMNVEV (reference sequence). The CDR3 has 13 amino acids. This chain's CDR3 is CASSLGGFQPQHF. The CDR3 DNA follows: TGTGCCAGCAGTTTAGGAGGGTTTCAGCCCCAGCATTTT.

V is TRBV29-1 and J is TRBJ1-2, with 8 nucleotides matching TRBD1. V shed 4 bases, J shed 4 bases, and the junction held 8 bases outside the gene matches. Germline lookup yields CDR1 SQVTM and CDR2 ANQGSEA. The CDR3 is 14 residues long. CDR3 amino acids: CSVGGQGASYGYTF. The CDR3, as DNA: TGCAGCGTTGGCGGGCAGGGGGCGAGCTATGGCTACACCTTC.

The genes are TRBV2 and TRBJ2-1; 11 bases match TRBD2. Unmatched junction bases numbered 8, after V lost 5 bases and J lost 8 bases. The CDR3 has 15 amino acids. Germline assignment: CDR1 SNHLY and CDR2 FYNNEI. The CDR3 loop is CASSTLAGGVDEQFF. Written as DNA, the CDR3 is TGTGCCAGCAGTACCCTAGCGGGAGGTGTTGATGAGCAGTTCTTC.

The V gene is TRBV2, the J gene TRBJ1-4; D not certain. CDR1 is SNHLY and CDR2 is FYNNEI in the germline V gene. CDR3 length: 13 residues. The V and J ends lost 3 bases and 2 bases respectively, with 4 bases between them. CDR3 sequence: CASSDRTNEKLFF. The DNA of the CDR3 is TGTGCCAGCAGTGACAGGACTAATGAAAAACTGTTTTTT.

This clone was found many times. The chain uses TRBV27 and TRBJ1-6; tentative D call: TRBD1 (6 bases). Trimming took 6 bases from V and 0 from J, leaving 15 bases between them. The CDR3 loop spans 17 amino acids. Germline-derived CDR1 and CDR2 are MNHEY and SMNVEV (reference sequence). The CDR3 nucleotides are TGTGCCAGCAGCCCCCTACAGGGACCCTCCTATAATTCACCCCTCCACTTT. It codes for CASSPLQGPSYNSPLHF.

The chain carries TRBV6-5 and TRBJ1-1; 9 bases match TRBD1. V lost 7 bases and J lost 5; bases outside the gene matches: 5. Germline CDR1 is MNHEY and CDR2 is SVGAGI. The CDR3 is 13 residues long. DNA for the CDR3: TGTGCCAGCATACCGGGACAGGGAACTGAAGCTTTCTTT. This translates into CASIPGQGTEAFF.

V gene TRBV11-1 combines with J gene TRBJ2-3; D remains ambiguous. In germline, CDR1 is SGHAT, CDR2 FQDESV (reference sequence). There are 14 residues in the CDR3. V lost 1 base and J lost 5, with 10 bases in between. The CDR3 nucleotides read TGTGCCAGCAGCTTAGACCCGGTTAGAGATACGCAGTATTTT. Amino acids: CASSLDPVRDTQYF.

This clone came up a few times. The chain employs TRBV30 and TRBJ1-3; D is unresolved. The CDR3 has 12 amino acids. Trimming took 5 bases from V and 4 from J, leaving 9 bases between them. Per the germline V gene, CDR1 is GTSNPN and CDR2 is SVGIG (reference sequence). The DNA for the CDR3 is TGTGCCTGGCTTGGGCCCGGAAACACCATATATTTT. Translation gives CAWLGPGNTIYF.

CDR3 sequence (DNA): TGCGCCAGCAGCCTTACGGGACAGGTAGCCTCTTACGAGCAGTACTTC. Translated: CASSLTGQVASYEQYF. The rearrangement links TRBV5-1 to TRBJ2-7; 8 bases are a match to TRBD1. The CDR3 runs to 16 residues. The germline V gene encodes CDR1 SGHRS and CDR2 YFSETQ. Germline trimming cut 4 bases from V and 4 bases from J; bases unmatched to any gene: 13.

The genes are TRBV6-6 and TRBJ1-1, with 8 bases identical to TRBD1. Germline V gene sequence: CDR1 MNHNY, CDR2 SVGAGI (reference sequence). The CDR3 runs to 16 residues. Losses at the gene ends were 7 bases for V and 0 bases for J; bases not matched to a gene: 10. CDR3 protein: CASTTRQGIMNTEAFF. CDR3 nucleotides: TGTGCCAGCACCACGCGACAGGGGATCATGAACACTGAAGCTTTCTTT.

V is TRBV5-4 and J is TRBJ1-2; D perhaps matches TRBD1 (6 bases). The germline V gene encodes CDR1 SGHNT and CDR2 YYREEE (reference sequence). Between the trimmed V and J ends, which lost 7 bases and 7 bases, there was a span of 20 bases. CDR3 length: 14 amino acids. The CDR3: CASYPFQGPSGYTF. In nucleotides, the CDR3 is TGTGCCAGCTACCCCTTCCAGGGGCCCTCTGGCTACACCTTC.

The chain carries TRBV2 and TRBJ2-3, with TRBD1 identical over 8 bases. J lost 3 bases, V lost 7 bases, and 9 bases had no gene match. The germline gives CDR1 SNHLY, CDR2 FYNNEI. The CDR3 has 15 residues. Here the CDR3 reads CASILGQGRTDTQYF. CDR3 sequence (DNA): TGTGCCAGCATTCTCGGACAGGGTAGAACAGATACGCAGTATTTT. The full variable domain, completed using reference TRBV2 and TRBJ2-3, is EPEVTQTPSHQVTQMGQEVILRCVPISNHLYFYWYRQILGQKVEFLVSFYNNEISEKSEIFDDQFSVERPDGSNFTLKIRSTKLEDSAMYFCASILGQGRTDTQYFGPGTRLTVL.

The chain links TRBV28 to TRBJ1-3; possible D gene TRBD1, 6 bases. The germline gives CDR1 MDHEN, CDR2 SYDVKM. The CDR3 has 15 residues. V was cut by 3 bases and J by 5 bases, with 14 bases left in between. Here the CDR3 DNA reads TGTGCCAGCAGTTTCAGTGGGCAGGGGAGAAACACCATATATTTT. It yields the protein CASSFSGQGRNTIYF.

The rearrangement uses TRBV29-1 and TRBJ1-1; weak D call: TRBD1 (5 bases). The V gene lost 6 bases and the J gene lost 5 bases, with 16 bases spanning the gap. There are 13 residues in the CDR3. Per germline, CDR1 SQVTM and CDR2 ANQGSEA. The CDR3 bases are TGCAGCGTGCCCGGGGGGGGGAATACTGAAGCTTTCTTT. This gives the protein CSVPGGGNTEAFF.

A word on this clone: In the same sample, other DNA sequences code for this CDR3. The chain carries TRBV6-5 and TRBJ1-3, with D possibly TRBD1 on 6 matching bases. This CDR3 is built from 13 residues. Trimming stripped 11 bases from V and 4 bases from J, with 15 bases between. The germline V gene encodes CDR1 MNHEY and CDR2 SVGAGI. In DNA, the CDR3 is TGTGCCTCGACCAGGGGTGCGGGAAACACCATATATTTT. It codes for CASTRGAGNTIYF.

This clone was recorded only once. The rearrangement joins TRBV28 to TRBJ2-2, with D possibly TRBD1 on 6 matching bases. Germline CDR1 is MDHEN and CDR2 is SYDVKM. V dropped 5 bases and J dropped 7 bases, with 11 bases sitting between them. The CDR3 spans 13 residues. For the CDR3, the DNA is TGTGCCAGCAGTACAGGGTTGGGCGGGGAGCTGTTTTTT. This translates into CASSTGLGGELFF.

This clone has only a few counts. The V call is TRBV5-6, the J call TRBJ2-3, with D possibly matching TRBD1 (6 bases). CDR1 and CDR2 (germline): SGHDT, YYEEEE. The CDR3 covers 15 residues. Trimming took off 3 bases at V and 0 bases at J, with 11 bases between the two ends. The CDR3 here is CASSSRGGSTDTQYF. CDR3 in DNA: TGTGCCAGCAGCTCCCGAGGGGGTAGCACAGATACGCAGTATTTT.

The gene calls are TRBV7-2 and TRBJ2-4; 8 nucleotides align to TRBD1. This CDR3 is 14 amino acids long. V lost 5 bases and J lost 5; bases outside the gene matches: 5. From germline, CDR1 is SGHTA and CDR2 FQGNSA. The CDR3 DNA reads TGTGCCAGCAGCACACGGACAGGGCAAAACATTCAGTACTTC. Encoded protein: CASSTRTGQNIQYF.

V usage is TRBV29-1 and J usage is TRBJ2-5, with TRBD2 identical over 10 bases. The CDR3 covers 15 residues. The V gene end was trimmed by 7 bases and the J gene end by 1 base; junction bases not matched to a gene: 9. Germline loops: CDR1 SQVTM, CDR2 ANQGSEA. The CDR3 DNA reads TGCAGCGCCTGTCGAGCGGGGGGGCCCCAAGAGACCCAGTACTTC. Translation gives CSACRAGGPQETQYF.

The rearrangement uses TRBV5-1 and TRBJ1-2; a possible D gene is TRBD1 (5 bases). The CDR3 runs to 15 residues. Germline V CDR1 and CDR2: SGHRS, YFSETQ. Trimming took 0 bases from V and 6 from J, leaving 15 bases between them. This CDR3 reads CASSLEGPGNNGYTF. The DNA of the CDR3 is TGCGCCAGCAGCTTGGAGGGGCCAGGGAATAATGGCTACACCTTC. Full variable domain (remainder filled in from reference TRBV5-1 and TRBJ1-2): KAGVTQTPRYLIKTRGQQVTLSCSPISGHRSVSWYQQTPGQGLQFLFEYFSETQRNKGNFPGRFSGRQFSNSRSEMNVSTLELGDSALYLCASSLEGPGNNGYTFGSGTRLTVV.

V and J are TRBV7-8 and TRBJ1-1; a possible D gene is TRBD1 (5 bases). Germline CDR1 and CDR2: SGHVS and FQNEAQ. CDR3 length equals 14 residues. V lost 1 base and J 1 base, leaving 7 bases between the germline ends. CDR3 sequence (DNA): TGTGCCAGCAGCTTAGTGGACAAGAACACTGAAGCTTTCTTT. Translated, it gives CASSLVDKNTEAFF.

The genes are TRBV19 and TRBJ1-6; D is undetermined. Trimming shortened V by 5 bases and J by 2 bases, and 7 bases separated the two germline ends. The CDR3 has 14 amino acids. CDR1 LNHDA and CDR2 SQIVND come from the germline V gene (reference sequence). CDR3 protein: CASSSGAYNSPLHF. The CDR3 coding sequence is TGTGCCAGTAGTTCCGGAGCCTATAATTCACCCCTCCACTTT.

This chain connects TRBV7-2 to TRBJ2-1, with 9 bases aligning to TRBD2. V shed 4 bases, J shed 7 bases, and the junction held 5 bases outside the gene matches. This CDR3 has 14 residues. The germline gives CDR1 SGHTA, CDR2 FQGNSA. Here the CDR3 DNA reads TGTGCCAGCAGCTGGGCGGGGGGGCGGAATGAGCAGTTCTTC. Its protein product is CASSWAGGRNEQFF. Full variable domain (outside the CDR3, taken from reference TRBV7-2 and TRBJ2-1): GAGVSQSPSNKVTEKGKDVELRCDPISGHTALYWYRQSLGQGLEFLIYFQGNSAPDKSGLPSDRFSAERTGGSVSTLTIQRTQQEDSAVYLCASSWAGGRNEQFFGPGTRLTVL.

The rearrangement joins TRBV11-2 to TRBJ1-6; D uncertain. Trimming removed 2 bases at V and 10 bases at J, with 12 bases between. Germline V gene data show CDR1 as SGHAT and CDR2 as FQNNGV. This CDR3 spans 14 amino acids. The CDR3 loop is CASSLSQVPSPLHF. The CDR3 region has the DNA TGTGCCAGCAGCTTATCCCAGGTTCCCTCACCCCTCCACTTT.

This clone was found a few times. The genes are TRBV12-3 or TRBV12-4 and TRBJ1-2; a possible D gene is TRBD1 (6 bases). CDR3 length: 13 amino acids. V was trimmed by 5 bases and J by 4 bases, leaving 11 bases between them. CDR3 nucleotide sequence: TGTGCCAGCAGTGAACAGGGCCTCTATGGCTACACCTTC. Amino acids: CASSEQGLYGYTF.

CDR3 in DNA: TGTGCCAGCACCCCTAGCGGGGGGACCGCGAACACCGGGGAGCTGTTTTTT. Encoded protein: CASTPSGGTANTGELFF. V is TRBV5-4 and J is TRBJ2-2; 11 bases are a match to TRBD2. Germline loops: CDR1 SGHNT, CDR2 YYREEE (reference sequence). V trimming: 6 bases; J trimming: 0 bases; junction bases outside the gene matches: 7. The CDR3 sequence is 17 residues long. The variable domain in full, completed from reference TRBV5-4 and TRBJ2-2, reads ETGVTQSPTHLIKTRGQQVTLRCSSQSGHNTVSWYQQALGQGPQFIFQYYREEENGRGNFPPRFSGLQFPNYSSELNVNALELDDSALYLCASTPSGGTANTGELFFGEGSRLTVL.

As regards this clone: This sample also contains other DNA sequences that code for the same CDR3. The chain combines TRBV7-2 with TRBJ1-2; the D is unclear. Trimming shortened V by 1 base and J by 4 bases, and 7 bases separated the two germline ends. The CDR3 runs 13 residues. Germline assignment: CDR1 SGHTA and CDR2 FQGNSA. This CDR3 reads CASSLGSGYGYTF. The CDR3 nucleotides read TGTGCCAGCAGCTTAGGGTCGGGCTATGGCTACACCTTC.

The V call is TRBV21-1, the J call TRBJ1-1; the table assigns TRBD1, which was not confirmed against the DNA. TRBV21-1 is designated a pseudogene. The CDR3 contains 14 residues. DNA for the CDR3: TGTGCCAGCACCCGGGACAGGCTAAACACTGAAGCTTTCTTT. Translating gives CASTRDRLNTEAFF.

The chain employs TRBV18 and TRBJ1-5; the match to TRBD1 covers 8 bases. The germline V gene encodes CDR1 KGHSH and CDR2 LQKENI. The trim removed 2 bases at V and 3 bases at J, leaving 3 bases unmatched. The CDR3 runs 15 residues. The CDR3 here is CASSPATGDNQPQHF. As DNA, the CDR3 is TGTGCCAGCTCACCAGCGACAGGGGACAATCAGCCCCAGCATTTT. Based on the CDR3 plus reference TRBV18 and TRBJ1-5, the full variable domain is NAGVMQNPRHLVRRRGQEARLRCSPMKGHSHVYWYRQLPEEGLKFMVYLQKENIIDESGMPKERFSAEFPKEGPSILRIQQVVRGDSAAYFCASSPATGDNQPQHFGDGTRLSIL.